This TCR beta chain derives from a study of beta chain features in type 1 diabetes. The V end lost 5 bases, the J end lost 4 bases, and 9 bases lay between the germline ends. The CDR3 extends over 12 amino acids. Germline CDR1 and CDR2: WSHSY and SAAADI. Turning to this clone: The antigen remains undetermined.

Study results and limitations: The study notes PCR might favor shorter templates equally in patients and controls. Shorter TCRB CDR3s, moderately but significantly so, were found in Type 1 diabetes patients in all four CD4+ subsets.

Since all of the isolated RNA was reverse transcribed, expressed TCRB transcripts were what got sequenced. Measured with immunoSEQ multiplex PCR; TCRdb has only the in-frame clones, and not every one. The sample lists 850,000 to 900,000 clones, under 20% occurring once. The authors obtained over 98% purity in all sorted populations. Source material: naive CD4+ T cells from blood. The chain employs TRBV10-2 and TRBJ2-7, with D perhaps TRBD1 (6 bases). The source is a woman between 18 and 29 years old in good health. The CDR3 region is CASSPQGYEQYF. CDR3 coding DNA: TGCGCCAGCAGTCCTCAGGGGTACGAGCAGTACTTC.